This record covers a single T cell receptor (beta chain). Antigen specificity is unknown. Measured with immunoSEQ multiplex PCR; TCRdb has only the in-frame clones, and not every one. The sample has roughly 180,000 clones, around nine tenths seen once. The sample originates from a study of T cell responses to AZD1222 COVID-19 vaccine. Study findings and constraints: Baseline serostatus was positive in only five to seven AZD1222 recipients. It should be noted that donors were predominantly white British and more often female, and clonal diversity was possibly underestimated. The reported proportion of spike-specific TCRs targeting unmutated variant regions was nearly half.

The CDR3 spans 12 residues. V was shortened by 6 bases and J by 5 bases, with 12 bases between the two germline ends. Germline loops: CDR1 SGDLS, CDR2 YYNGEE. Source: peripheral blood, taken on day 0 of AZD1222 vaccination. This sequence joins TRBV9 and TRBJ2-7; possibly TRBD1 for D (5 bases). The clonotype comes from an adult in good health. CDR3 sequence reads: CASNRNLHEQYF. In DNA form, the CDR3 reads TGTGCCAGCAACAGGAACCTCCACGAGCAGTACTTC.